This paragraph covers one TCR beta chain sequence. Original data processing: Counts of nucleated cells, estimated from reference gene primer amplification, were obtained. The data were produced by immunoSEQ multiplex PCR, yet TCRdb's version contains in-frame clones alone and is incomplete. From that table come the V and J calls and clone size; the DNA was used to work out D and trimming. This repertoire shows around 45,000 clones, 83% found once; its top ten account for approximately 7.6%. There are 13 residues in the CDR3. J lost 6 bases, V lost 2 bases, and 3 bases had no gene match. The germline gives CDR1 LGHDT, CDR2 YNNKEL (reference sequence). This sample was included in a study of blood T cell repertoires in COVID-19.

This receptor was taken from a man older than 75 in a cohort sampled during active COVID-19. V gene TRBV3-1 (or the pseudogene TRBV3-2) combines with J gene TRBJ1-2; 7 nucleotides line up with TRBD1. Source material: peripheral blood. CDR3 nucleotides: TGTGCCAGCAGCCAATTTACAGGGGATGGCTACACCTTC. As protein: CASSQFTGDGYTF.